This entry is about one TCR beta chain. The CDR3 runs to 15 residues. Germline CDR1 reads SGDLS; CDR2 reads YYNGEE. V gave up 4 bases and J gave up 2 bases; unmatched junction bases: 7. A quantity of about 0.5 to 1 ug RNA underwent reverse transcription using random hexamers. TCRdb called the immunoSEQ multiplex PCR reads again in MiXCR, with one record for every CDR3 protein. The sample lists just over 150,000 distinct CDR3 sequences, about 95% seen once, with 0.16% in the top ten. The data were obtained in a study of CD8 T cells in Susac syndrome. Sequencing of TCR beta covered CD8+ and CD4+ T cells obtained from blood.

Source material: CD4+ T cells from PBMCs. This clonotype originated in a human donor with Susac syndrome. The chain carries TRBV9 and TRBJ2-3; TRBD2 agrees at 7 bases. The CDR3 protein is CASSLRLAFTDTQYF. In DNA form, the CDR3 reads TGTGCCAGCAGCCTCCGACTAGCTTTCACAGATACGCAGTATTTT.